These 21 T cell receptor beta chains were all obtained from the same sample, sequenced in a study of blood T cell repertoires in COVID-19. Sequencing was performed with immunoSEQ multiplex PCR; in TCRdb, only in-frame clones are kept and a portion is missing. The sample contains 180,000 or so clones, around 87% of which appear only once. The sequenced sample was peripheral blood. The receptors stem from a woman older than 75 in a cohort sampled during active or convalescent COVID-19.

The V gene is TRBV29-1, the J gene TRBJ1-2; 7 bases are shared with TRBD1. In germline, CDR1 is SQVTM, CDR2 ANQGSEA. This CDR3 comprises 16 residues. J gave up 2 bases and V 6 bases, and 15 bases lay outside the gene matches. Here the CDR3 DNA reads TGCAGCGTCCGTGGGACAGCCACGGTTATCAACTATGGCTACACCTTC. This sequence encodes CSVRGTATVINYGYTF.

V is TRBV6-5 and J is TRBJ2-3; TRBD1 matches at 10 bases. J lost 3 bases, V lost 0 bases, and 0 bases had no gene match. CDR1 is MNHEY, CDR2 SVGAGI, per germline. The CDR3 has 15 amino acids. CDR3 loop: CASSYSDRGTDTQYF. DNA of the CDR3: TGTGCCAGCAGTTACTCGGACAGGGGGACAGATACGCAGTATTTT.

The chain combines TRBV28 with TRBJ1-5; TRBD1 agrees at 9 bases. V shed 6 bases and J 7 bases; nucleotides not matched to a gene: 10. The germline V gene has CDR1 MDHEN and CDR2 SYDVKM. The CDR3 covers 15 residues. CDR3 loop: CASSSGNRGHQPQHF. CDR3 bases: TGTGCCAGCAGCTCTGGGAACAGGGGGCACCAGCCCCAGCATTTT.

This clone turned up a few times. CDR3 nucleotides: TGTGCCAGCAGCCGGACTAGCGATTATACAGATACGCAGTATTTT. This translates into CASSRTSDYTDTQYF. This rearrangement joins TRBV6-4 to TRBJ2-3; 9 positions agree with TRBD2. The CDR3 runs to 15 residues. Losses at the gene ends were 6 bases for V and 3 bases for J; bases not matched to a gene: 7. Germline CDR1 reads MRHNA; CDR2 reads SNTAGT.

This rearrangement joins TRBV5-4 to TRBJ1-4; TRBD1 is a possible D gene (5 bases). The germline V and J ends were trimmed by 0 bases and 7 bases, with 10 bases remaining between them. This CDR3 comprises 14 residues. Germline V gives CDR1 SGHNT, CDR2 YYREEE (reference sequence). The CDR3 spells CASSLDQGSEKLFF. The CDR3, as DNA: TGTGCCAGCAGCTTGGATCAGGGCAGTGAAAAACTGTTTTTT.

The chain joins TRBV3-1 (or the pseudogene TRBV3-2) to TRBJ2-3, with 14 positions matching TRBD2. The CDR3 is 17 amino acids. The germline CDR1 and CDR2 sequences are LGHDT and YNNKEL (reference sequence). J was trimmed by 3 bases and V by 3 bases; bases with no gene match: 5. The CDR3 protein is CASSQGLAGVGTDTQYF. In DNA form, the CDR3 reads TGTGCCAGCAGCCAGGGACTAGCGGGGGTTGGGACAGATACGCAGTATTTT.

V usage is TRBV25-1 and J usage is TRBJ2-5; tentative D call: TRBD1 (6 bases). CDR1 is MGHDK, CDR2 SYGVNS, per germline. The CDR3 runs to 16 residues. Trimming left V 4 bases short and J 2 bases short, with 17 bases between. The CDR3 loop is CASSGLRKQGQETQYF. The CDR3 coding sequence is TGTGCCAGCAGTGGCCTGCGGAAACAGGGTCAAGAGACCCAGTACTTC. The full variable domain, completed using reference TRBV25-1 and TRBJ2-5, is EADIYQTPRYLVIGTGKKITLECSQTMGHDKMYWYQQDPGMELHLIHYSYGVNSTEKGDLSSESTVSRIRTEHFPLTLESARPSHTSQYLCASSGLRKQGQETQYFGPGTRLLVL.

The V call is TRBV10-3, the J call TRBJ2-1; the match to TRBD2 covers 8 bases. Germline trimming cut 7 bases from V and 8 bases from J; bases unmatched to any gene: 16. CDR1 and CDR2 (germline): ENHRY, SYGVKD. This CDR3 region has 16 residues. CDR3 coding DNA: TGTGCCATCAACCCTGGTGGTAGCGGGAAGGCGGATGAGCAGTTCTTC. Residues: CAINPGGSGKADEQFF.

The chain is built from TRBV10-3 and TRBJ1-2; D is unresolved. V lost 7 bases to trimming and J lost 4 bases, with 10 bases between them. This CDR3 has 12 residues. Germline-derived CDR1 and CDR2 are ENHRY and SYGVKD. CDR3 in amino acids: CAITEAGYGYTF. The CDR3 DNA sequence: TGTGCCATCACGGAGGCGGGCTATGGCTACACCTTC.

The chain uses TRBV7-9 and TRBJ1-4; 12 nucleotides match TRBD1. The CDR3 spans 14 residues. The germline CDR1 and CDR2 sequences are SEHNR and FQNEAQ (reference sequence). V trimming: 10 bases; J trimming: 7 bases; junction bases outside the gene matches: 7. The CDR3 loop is CAIVSGQGAEKLFF. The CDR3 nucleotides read TGTGCCATAGTATCGGGACAGGGGGCTGAAAAACTGTTTTTT.

The CDR3 DNA reads TGTGCCAGCTCACTTGCGTGGGGGGGAGAAGAGACCCAGTACTTC. The encoded protein is CASSLAWGGEETQYF. The rearrangement joins TRBV18 to TRBJ2-5; the match to TRBD2 covers 7 bases. V was pared by 4 bases and J by 3 bases, with 8 bases of the junction left unmatched. CDR1 and CDR2 from the germline V gene are KGHSH and LQKENI. This CDR3 contains 15 residues.

The CDR3 region is CASSDSIFSRAIGANVLTF. The CDR3 region has the DNA TGTGCCAGCAGTGACTCGATCTTTAGCAGGGCGATTGGGGCCAACGTCCTGACTTTC. The J gene is TRBJ2-6, the V gene TRBV6-4; a possible D gene is TRBD1 (5 bases). From germline, CDR1 is MRHNA and CDR2 SNTAGT. The CDR3 loop spans 19 amino acids. Trimming left V 0 bases short and J 3 bases short, with 18 bases between.

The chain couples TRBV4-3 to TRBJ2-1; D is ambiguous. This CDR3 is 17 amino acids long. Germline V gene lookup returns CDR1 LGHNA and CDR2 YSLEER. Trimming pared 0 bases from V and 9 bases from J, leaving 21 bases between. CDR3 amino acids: CASSQDPPRRRSGEQFF. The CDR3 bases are TGCGCCAGCAGCCAAGATCCCCCCAGACGGCGCTCGGGTGAGCAGTTCTTC.

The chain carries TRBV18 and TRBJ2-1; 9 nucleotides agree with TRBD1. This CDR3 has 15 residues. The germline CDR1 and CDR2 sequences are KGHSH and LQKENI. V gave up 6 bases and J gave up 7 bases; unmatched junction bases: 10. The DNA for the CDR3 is TGTGCCAGCTCCCTACCGGGACAGGGCTTAAATGAGCAGTTCTTC. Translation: CASSLPGQGLNEQFF.

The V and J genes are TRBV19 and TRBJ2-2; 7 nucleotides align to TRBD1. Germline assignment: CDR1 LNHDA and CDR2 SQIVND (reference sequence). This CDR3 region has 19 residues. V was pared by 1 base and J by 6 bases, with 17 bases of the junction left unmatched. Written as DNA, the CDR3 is TGTGCCAGTAGTATAGGGGACCGGCGGGCAGGGGGACAAGCCGGGGAGCTGTTTTTT. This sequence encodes CASSIGDRRAGGQAGELFF.

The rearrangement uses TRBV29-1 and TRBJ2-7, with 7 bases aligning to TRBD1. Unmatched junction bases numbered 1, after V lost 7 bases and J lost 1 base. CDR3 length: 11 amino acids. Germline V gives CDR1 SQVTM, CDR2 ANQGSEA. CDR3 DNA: TGCAGCGCGACAGGGTCCTACGAGCAGTACTTC. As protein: CSATGSYEQYF.

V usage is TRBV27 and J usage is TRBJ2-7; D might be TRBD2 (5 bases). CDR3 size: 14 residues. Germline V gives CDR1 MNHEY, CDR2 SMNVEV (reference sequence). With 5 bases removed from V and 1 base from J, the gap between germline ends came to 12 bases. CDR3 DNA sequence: TGTGCCAGCAGTATCCGGACTCGTTCCTACGAGCAGTACGTC. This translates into CASSIRTRSYEQYV.

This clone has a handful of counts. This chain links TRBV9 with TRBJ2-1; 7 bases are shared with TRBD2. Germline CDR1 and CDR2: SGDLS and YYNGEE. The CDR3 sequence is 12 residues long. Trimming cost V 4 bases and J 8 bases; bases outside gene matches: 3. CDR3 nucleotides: TGTGCCAGCAGCCGCAGCGGGGATGAGCAGTTCTTC. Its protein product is CASSRSGDEQFF.

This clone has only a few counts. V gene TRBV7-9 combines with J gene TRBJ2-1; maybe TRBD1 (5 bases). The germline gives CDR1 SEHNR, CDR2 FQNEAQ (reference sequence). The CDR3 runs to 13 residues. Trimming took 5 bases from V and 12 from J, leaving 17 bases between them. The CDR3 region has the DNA TGTGCCAGCAGCCCCCGCACAGGCGCTATGCAGTTCTTC. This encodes CASSPRTGAMQFF.

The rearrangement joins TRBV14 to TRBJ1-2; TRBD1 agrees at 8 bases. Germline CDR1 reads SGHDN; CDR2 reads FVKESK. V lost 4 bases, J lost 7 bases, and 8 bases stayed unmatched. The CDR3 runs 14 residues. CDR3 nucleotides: TGTGCCAGCAGCCGATGGACAGGGACGGGTGGCTACACCTTC. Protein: CASSRWTGTGGYTF.

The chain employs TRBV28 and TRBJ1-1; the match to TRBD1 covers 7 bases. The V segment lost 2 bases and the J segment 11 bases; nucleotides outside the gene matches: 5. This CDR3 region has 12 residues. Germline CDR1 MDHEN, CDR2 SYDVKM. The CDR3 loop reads CASSLKGAKAFF. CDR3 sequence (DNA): TGTGCCAGCAGTTTAAAGGGGGCTAAGGCTTTCTTT.